Reported below is one T cell receptor (beta chain). Its antigen remains unidentified. Base quality data are lacking; no much larger clone is found one base away. This record comes from a study of PD-L1 blockade in urothelial cancer (dated by TCRdb to the late 2010s). A note on the overall study: All patients started therapy around 2014 and received atezolizumab 1,200 mg intravenously every 3 weeks. Blood samples were analyzed at two time points: 3 weeks after treatment start (second dose) and 6 weeks after treatment start. Blood samples gave a median of roughly 150,000 T cells and 82,636 unique TCRs, with a median clonality of approximately 0.08. About 90% of the roughly 29 patients were males with bladder-origin urothelial cancer, and about 60% of the roughly 29 reported a prior smoking history. Twenty-nine patients had pretreatment blood TCR-seq, approximately 24 had at least one posttreatment blood collection, and approximately 24 had tumor TCR-seq. Durable clinical benefit was achieved by nine patients but not by the remaining 20. Durable clinical benefit meant progression-free survival longer than 6 months, and TCR features were also tested against progression-free and overall survival. The study, an exploratory multi-omic analysis, examined somatic, immune and clinical correlates of response to PD-L1 blockade with atezolizumab in urothelial cancer. TCR sequencing covered pretreatment tumor samples and matched, serially collected peripheral blood taken before and after atezolizumab treatment. An ECOG performance status of 0 or 1 was recorded for the patients, and 0 to 3 prior chemotherapy regimens had been received by the patients. In the same patients who had TCR sequencing, pretreatment tumors also underwent whole exome sequencing and RNA sequencing. Summary of the overall study and its limitations: A pretreatment peripheral blood TCR clonality below the median was linked to improved progression-free and overall survival. Greater expansion of tumor-associated TCR clones in peripheral blood 3 weeks after the start of treatment was observed in patients with durable benefit (n ≈ 24, p = 0.022). Because the sample size was small (n of about 27) and many of the analyses were exploratory, the results are meant to be hypothesis-generating.

The cohort comprised fewer than 35 patients with locally advanced or metastatic urothelial carcinoma treated at Memorial Sloan Kettering on a trial protocol. Peripheral blood mononuclear cells were collected from each patient pretreatment and during treatment, giving between 1 and 8 total time points per patient. The Qiagen DNeasy Blood extraction kit was used to purify genomic DNA from total PBMCs and tumor samples. Collected pretreatment and during treatment, PBMCs were isolated and stored as previously described. From the cysteine up to the phenylalanine, the CDR3 has a length of 14 residues. Solely the CDR3 DNA is kept, with 42 bases framed from the first base. Sequences SNHLY (CDR1) and FYNNEI (CDR2) are obtained from the germline V gene. The junction carries 12 bases between V and J, which are trimmed by 4 bases and 2 bases respectively. To estimate absolute template abundance from read counts, synthetic TCR analog templates were spiked into each PCR. Using the immunoSEQ assay, TCRbeta CDR3 regions were amplified from genomic DNA with bias-controlled V and J gene primers. Rearranged TCRbeta segments were sequenced at approximately 20X coverage. The authors' pipeline ran thus. Clustering was used to correct sequencing errors, and CDR3s were annotated against IMGT so that V, D and J genes could be assigned. Only productive TCRbeta rearrangements were used in downstream analyses, excluding out-of-frame or stop-codon sequences. Clonality was computed as one minus Shannon entropy normalized by the log of the number of unique productive sequences. Fisher's exact test with Benjamini-Hochberg correction, using a cutoff of adjusted p below 0.01, was how clones that differed between time points or between blood and tumor were identified. TCRdb retrieved this table from immuneACCESS and kept in-frame rearrangements only. Not all clones are present; in checked studies, unresolved V genes account for under half, and no reason is known for the remainder. V, J and clone size were drawn from that table, and D and trimming were deduced from the DNA. The sample records under 50,000 clones, approximately 90% of which are singletons. The ten largest clones represent approximately 8% of the sample.

This clonotype was sampled from a man between 65 and 85 years old with urothelial cancer. In this chain, TRBV2 is recombined with TRBJ2-7, and perhaps TRBD2 as D gene, on 6 matching bases. Sequencing was performed on PBMCs, taken around atezolizumab (anti-PD-L1) treatment. The CDR3 in this case is CASSVISGPYEQYF. The nucleotide sequence reads TGTGCCAGCAGTGTAATTAGCGGTCCCTACGAGCAGTACTTC.